These 2 T cell receptor beta chains were all obtained from the same sample, sequenced in a study of cytomegalovirus exposure and HLA in healthy donors. 60 Vbeta and 13 Jbeta primers were used in PCR. The repertoire was sequenced with immunoSEQ multiplex PCR; TCRdb's copy has only in-frame clones and lacks some. This table holds 100,000 or so clones, more than 75% found once. Input material: PBMCs. These receptors originate from a woman in her fifties or sixties in good health and CMV-seropositive.

The V gene is TRBV6-1, the J gene TRBJ1-1, with unresolved D. CDR1 MNHNS and CDR2 SASEGT come from the germline V gene. V lost 11 bases and J 5 bases, leaving 18 bases between the germline ends. The CDR3 has 13 amino acids. The CDR3 DNA reads TGTGCCCCCCCGGGAGAAGAGGAGACTGAAGCTTTCTTT. It specifies CAPPGEEETEAFF.

On this clone: One junction end does not reproduce the germline sequence, and a read error may be involved. The rearrangement uses TRBV7-9 and TRBJ1-5; 8 nucleotides agree with TRBD1. CDR3 length: 15 residues. Germline V lookup: CDR1 SEHNR, CDR2 FQNEAQ (reference sequence). Here the CDR3 DNA reads TGTTCCAGCAGCGACGGACAGGGTATCAATCAGCCCCAGCATTTT. Residues: CSSSDGQGINQPQHF.